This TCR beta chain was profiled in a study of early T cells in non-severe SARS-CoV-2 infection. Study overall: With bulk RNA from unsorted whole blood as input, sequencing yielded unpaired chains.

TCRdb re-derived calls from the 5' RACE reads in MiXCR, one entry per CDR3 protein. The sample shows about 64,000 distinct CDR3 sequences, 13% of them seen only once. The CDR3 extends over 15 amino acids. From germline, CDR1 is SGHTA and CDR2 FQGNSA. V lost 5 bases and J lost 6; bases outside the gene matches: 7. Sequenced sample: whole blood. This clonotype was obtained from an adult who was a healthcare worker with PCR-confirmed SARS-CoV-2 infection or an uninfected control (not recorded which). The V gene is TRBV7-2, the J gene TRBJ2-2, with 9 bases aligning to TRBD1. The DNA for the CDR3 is TGTGCCAGCAGCCAGGACAGGGGCCATCCCGGGGAGCTGTTTTTT. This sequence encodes CASSQDRGHPGELFF. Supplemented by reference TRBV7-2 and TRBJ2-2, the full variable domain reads GAGVSQSPSNKVTEKGKDVELRCDPISGHTALYWYRQSLGQGLEFLIYFQGNSAPDKSGLPSDRFSAERTGGSVSTLTIQRTQQEDSAVYLCASSQDRGHPGELFFGEGSRLTVL.